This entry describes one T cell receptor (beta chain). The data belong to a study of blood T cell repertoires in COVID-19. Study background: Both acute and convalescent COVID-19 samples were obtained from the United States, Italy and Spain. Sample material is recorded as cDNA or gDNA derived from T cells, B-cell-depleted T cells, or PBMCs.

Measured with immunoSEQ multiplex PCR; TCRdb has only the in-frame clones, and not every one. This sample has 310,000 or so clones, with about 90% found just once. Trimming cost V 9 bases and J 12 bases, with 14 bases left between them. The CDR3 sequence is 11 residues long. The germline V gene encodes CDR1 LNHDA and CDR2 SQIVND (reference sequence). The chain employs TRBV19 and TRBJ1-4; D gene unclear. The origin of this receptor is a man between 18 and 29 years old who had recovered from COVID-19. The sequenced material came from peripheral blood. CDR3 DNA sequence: TGTGCCAGCTCGCGGCGGGAGGAACTGTTTTTT. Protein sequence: CASSRREELFF. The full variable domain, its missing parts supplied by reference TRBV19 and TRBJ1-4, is DGGITQSPKYLFRKEGQNVTLSCEQNLNHDAMYWYRQDPGQGLRLIYYSQIVNDFQKGDIAEGYSVSREKKESFPLTVTSAQKNPTAFYLCASSRREELFFGSGTQLSVL.